The entry below gives a single T cell receptor (beta chain) sequence along with its context. No antigen is known for it. This sample was included in a study of radiotherapy plus CTLA-4 blockade in lung cancer. Study results and caveats: In blood, early T cell clone dynamics reportedly predicted response best, together with interferon-beta.

Trimming shortened V by 8 bases and J by 4 bases, and 11 bases separated the two germline ends. The CDR3 totals 12 residues. Germline lookup yields CDR1 MDHEN and CDR2 SYDVKM. Sequencing was performed with immunoSEQ multiplex PCR; in TCRdb, only in-frame clones are kept and a portion is missing. The repertoire holds fewer than 150,000 clones, with nearly 80% as singletons. This rearrangement joins TRBV28 to TRBJ1-2; no clear D gene. This material consisted of peripheral blood, taken from a patient treated with radiotherapy plus ipilimumab. The source is a human donor with non-small cell lung cancer who had a partial response to radiotherapy plus ipilimumab. DNA of the CDR3: TGTGCCAGCTCGGCAGGCCCCTATGGCTACACCTTC. Encoded protein: CASSAGPYGYTF.